The 28 T cell receptor beta chains below were found in one sample sequenced in a study of beta chain features in type 1 diabetes. As every portion of the isolated RNA was reverse transcribed, the sequencing read expressed TCRB transcripts. Clones were sequenced by immunoSEQ multiplex PCR, and TCRdb holds only the in-frame ones, with some missing. The sample carries about 930,000 clones, roughly a sixth recorded once. Sample: naive CD4+ T cells from blood. The receptors come from a woman between 18 and 29 years old in good health.

The chain is built from TRBV12-5 and TRBJ1-1; tentative D call: TRBD1 (6 bases). V lost 7 bases, J lost 0 bases, and 15 bases lay in between. From germline, CDR1 is LGHNT and CDR2 FRNRAP. The CDR3 loop spans 15 amino acids. DNA of the CDR3: TGTGCTAGTGCCGTCCGGGGGCACATGAACACTGAAGCTTTCTTT. Translated, it gives CASAVRGHMNTEAFF. The complete variable domain, with remaining parts taken from reference TRBV12-5 and TRBJ1-1, reads DARVTQTPRHKVTEMGQEVTMRCQPILGHNTVFWYRQTMMQGLELLAYFRNRAPLDDSGMPKDRFSAEMPDATLATLKIQPSEPRDSAVYFCASAVRGHMNTEAFFGQGTRLTVV.

This clone has only a few counts. The rearrangement uses TRBV4-2 and TRBJ2-6; no clear D gene. V was trimmed by 4 bases and J by 1 base, leaving 17 bases between them. Germline CDR1 reads LGHNA; CDR2 reads YNFKEQ. The CDR3 spans 18 residues. The CDR3 reads CASSLGRSPESGANVLTF. The CDR3 coding sequence is TGTGCCAGCAGCCTTGGGCGTTCCCCAGAGTCTGGGGCCAACGTCCTGACTTTC.

This chain connects TRBV5-1 to TRBJ2-3, with D tentatively TRBD1 (5 bases). V was shortened by 2 bases and J by 5 bases, with 9 bases between the two germline ends. CDR1 and CDR2 (germline): SGHRS, YFSETQ. The CDR3 length is 13 residues. CDR3 in amino acids: CASSFRAEDTQYF. CDR3 nucleotide sequence: TGCGCCAGCAGCTTCAGGGCCGAAGATACGCAGTATTTT.

This clone was counted a few times. The chain employs TRBV7-3 and TRBJ2-3; 10 bases are shared with TRBD2. Germline values: CDR1 SGHTA, CDR2 FQGTGA. With V trimmed by 0 bases and J by 5 bases, 5 bases remained unmatched. The CDR3 loop spans 16 amino acids. As DNA, the CDR3 is TGTGCCAGCAGCTTAACTCTAGCGGGAGCCGGAGATACGCAGTATTTT. Protein: CASSLTLAGAGDTQYF.

The genes are TRBV9 and TRBJ2-1, with 8 bases matching TRBD2. V was clipped by 4 bases and J by 0 bases; unmatched bases: 9. Germline V gives CDR1 SGDLS, CDR2 YYNGEE. CDR3 length: 17 amino acids. CDR3 loop: CASSPLQRESSYNEQFF. In DNA form, the CDR3 reads TGTGCCAGCAGCCCCTTGCAGCGGGAGAGCTCCTACAATGAGCAGTTCTTC.

V is TRBV13 and J is TRBJ2-1; D not resolved. Germline CDR1 PRHDT, CDR2 FYEKMQ (reference sequence). This CDR3 is 14 amino acids long. Trimming stripped 5 bases from V and 4 bases from J, with 12 bases between. The CDR3 nucleotides are TGTGCCAGCAGCCCGAGTAGGAGTTACAATGAGCAGTTCTTC. Encoded protein: CASSPSRSYNEQFF.

This sequence joins TRBV7-8 and TRBJ2-5, with D unclear. The ends were cut back, 3 bases at V and 2 bases at J, with 7 bases in the middle. Germline lookup yields CDR1 SGHVS and CDR2 FQNEAQ. The CDR3 runs to 13 residues. Here the CDR3 reads CASSFVGQETQYF. The CDR3 DNA reads TGTGCCAGCAGCTTCGTAGGACAAGAGACCCAGTACTTC.

This clone showed up just a few times. The V call is TRBV7-3, the J call TRBJ2-4, with D possibly being TRBD2 (5 bases). CDR3 length: 13 amino acids. CDR1 is SGHTA and CDR2 is FQGTGA in the germline V gene. The V end lost 5 bases, the J end lost 7 bases, and 12 bases lay between the germline ends. The CDR3 coding sequence is TGTGCCAGCAGCCTCTCCGGGAACAACATTCAGTACTTC. The encoded protein is CASSLSGNNIQYF.

The chain couples TRBV7-2 to TRBJ1-2; no clear D. The CDR3 consists of 14 residues. The germline CDR1 and CDR2 sequences are SGHTA and FQGNSA. The V end was cut by 2 bases, the J end by 4 bases, with 11 bases between. The CDR3 spells CASSLTATVYGYTF. The CDR3 nucleotides are TGTGCCAGCAGCTTAACAGCGACGGTCTATGGCTACACCTTC.

The rearrangement links TRBV6-6 to TRBJ2-7; D is possibly TRBD1 (6 bases). This CDR3 has 12 amino acids. V was trimmed by 4 bases and J by 6 bases, leaving 10 bases between them. Germline-derived CDR1 and CDR2 are MNHNY and SVGAGI (reference sequence). As DNA, the CDR3 is TGTGCCAGCAGTTTTCAGGGGTCCGAGCAGTACTTC. Translated: CASSFQGSEQYF.

The V and J genes are TRBV7-8 and TRBJ2-1; possibly TRBD2 for D (5 bases). The V and J ends lost 1 base and 10 bases respectively, with 11 bases between them. The CDR3 is 13 residues long. The germline gives CDR1 SGHVS, CDR2 FQNEAQ. CDR3 nucleotides: TGTGCCAGCAGCTTAGATGTGGGAGACGAGCAGTTCTTC. It encodes CASSLDVGDEQFF.

The sample holds a few counts of this clone. The chain links TRBV18 to TRBJ2-2, with 10 bases fitting TRBD1. CDR3 size: 19 residues. Germline loops: CDR1 KGHSH, CDR2 LQKENI. V trimming: 1 base; J trimming: 4 bases; junction bases outside the gene matches: 12. Here the CDR3 reads CASSPRRNPGTGATGELFF. Here the CDR3 DNA reads TGTGCCAGCTCACCACGTCGGAATCCCGGGACAGGGGCCACCGGGGAGCTGTTTTTT.

The genes are TRBV28 and TRBJ2-1; D gene ambiguous. V lost 4 bases and J 3 bases, leaving 4 bases between the germline ends. This CDR3 spans 12 amino acids. Germline assignment: CDR1 MDHEN and CDR2 SYDVKM. The CDR3 DNA reads as TGTGCCAGCAGTTGGGGCTACAATGAGCAGTTCTTC. Amino acid sequence: CASSWGYNEQFF.

The sample holds a few counts of this clone. The chain employs TRBV7-2 and TRBJ2-3; tentatively, D is TRBD1 (5 bases). The germline V gene has CDR1 SGHTA and CDR2 FQGNSA. V was clipped by 0 bases and J by 6 bases, with 10 bases between them. The CDR3 is 14 residues long. CDR3 in DNA: TGTGCCAGCAGCTTAGCAGGGGCGCCGGATACGCAGTATTTT. It specifies CASSLAGAPDTQYF.

The chain links TRBV5-8 to TRBJ2-6; D uncertain. The CDR3 runs 15 residues. Germline values: CDR1 SGHTS, CDR2 YDEGEE. Trimming removed 8 bases at V and 1 base at J, with 13 bases between. This CDR3 reads CASVTQPSGANVLTF. The CDR3 DNA follows: TGTGCCAGTGTCACACAACCTTCTGGGGCCAACGTCCTGACTTTC.

The chain carries TRBV10-3 and TRBJ1-5, with D possibly matching TRBD1 (6 bases). Trimming removed 11 bases from V and 5 bases from J, with 19 bases in between. Germline CDR1 and CDR2: ENHRY and SYGVKD. The CDR3 has 14 residues. CDR3 in amino acids: CALRRGGVDQPQHF. CDR3 nucleotide sequence: TGTGCCCTCCGAAGGGGGGGGGTAGATCAGCCCCAGCATTTT.

The rearrangement links TRBV9 to TRBJ2-1; TRBD2 aligns across 9 bases. V was pared by 5 bases and J by 3 bases, with 6 bases of the junction left unmatched. Germline CDR1 is SGDLS and CDR2 is YYNGEE. The CDR3 extends over 15 amino acids. Here the CDR3 reads CASRGNSGSYNEQFF. The DNA for the CDR3 is TGTGCCAGCAGAGGTAATAGCGGGAGCTACAATGAGCAGTTCTTC.

This clone was detected a few times. This chain joins TRBV5-1 and TRBJ2-3; D is perhaps TRBD1 (6 bases). Germline CDR1 is SGHRS and CDR2 is YFSETQ. The CDR3 is 13 residues long. V lost 3 bases to trimming and J lost 11 bases, with 16 bases between them. DNA of the CDR3: TGCGCCAGCAGCTCCATACAGGGAAACATGCAGTATTTT. Protein product: CASSSIQGNMQYF.

This clone was counted between two and nine times. The chain employs TRBV5-6 and TRBJ1-2; D call uncertain. With 4 bases removed from V and 2 bases from J, the gap between germline ends came to 3 bases. The CDR3 length is 11 residues. CDR1 SGHDT and CDR2 YYEEEE come from the germline V gene. CDR3 amino acids: CASSVNYGYTF. The CDR3 nucleotides are TGTGCCAGCAGCGTCAACTATGGCTACACCTTC.

This clone was detected a few times. CDR3 bases: TGTGCCAGCAGCTTAGCGCGGGTGACAGCTAATGAAAAACTGTTTTTT. This sequence encodes CASSLARVTANEKLFF. The chain has TRBV11-2 and TRBJ1-4, with D possibly matching TRBD1 (5 bases). Looked up from germline, CDR1 is SGHAT and CDR2 is FQNNGV. The CDR3 totals 16 residues. Trimming stripped 1 base from V and 3 bases from J, with 12 bases between.

As regards this clone: The sample carries other DNA sequences with the same CDR3. The rearrangement joins TRBV7-2 to TRBJ2-1, with TRBD2 identical over 11 bases. The trim removed 5 bases at V and 4 bases at J, leaving 4 bases unmatched. The length of the CDR3 is 15 residues. Germline V gives CDR1 SGHTA, CDR2 FQGNSA. The CDR3 region has the DNA TGTGCCAGCAGCCGTGGGACTAGCGGTTACAATGAGCAGTTCTTC. Encoded protein: CASSRGTSGYNEQFF.

The CDR3 loop reads CARSLGLPGPHEQFF. The CDR3 coding sequence is TGTGCCAGAAGCTTGGGACTACCCGGGCCCCATGAGCAGTTCTTC. V gene TRBV5-3 combines with J gene TRBJ2-1; D is possibly TRBD2 (5 bases). TRBV5-3 is placed among ORFs of uncertain function. V was shortened by 0 bases and J by 8 bases, with 15 bases between the two germline ends. This CDR3 is built from 15 residues.

V gene TRBV28 combines with J gene TRBJ1-2; 11 bases line up with TRBD1. CDR1 and CDR2 from the germline V gene are MDHEN and SYDVKM. Trimming cost V 4 bases and J 8 bases; bases outside gene matches: 9. This CDR3 has 15 amino acids. The CDR3 protein is CASSYNLGQGAGYTF. For the CDR3, the DNA is TGTGCCAGCAGTTACAATCTCGGACAGGGGGCAGGCTACACCTTC.

This clone was counted a few times. The chain uses TRBV7-9 and TRBJ1-4, with TRBD1 as a possible D gene (6 bases). The CDR3 is made up of 16 amino acids. V was pared by 5 bases and J by 7 bases, with 20 bases between. CDR1 is SEHNR and CDR2 is FQNEAQ in the germline V gene (reference sequence). This CDR3 is CASSNTQPGGLEKLFF. As DNA, the CDR3 is TGTGCCAGCAGCAATACCCAGCCGGGGGGGCTTGAAAAACTGTTTTTT.

In nucleotides, the CDR3 is TGTGCCAGCAGCCAAGTTGCGGGGAACACCGGGGAGCTGTTTTTT. Its protein is CASSQVAGNTGELFF. The V and J genes are TRBV4-2 and TRBJ2-2, with D perhaps matching TRBD2 (5 bases). The CDR3 has 15 amino acids. Trimming cost V 1 base and J 1 base, with 7 bases left between them. Germline V gene sequence: CDR1 LGHNA, CDR2 YNFKEQ.

This clone was recorded only once. The CDR3: CASTPGETGVWIDGGELFF. The CDR3 bases are TGTGCCAGCACCCCAGGCGAGACAGGGGTTTGGATTGACGGCGGGGAGCTGTTTTTT. The genes are TRBV28 and TRBJ2-2, with 8 positions matching TRBD1. Trimming removed 7 bases from V and 7 bases from J; junction bases left unmatched: 23. CDR3 length equals 19 residues. The V gene's germline CDR1 is MDHEN and CDR2 SYDVKM. Full variable domain (rest looked up from reference TRBV28 and TRBJ2-2): DVKVTQSSRYLVKRTGEKVFLECVQDMDHENMFWYRQDPGLGLRLIYFSYDVKMKEKGDIPEGYSVSREKKERFSLILESASTNQTSMYLCASTPGETGVWIDGGELFFGEGSRLTVL.

The rearrangement links TRBV28 to TRBJ1-2; possible D gene TRBD1, 6 bases. CDR3 length equals 14 residues. Germline V CDR1 and CDR2: MDHEN, SYDVKM. V lost 7 bases to trimming and J lost 4 bases, with 16 bases between them. The CDR3 reads CASTSPTGGYGYTF. The CDR3 DNA follows: TGTGCCAGCACATCCCCGACAGGTGGCTATGGCTACACCTTC.

This clone was seen only a few times. J is TRBJ1-5 and V is TRBV7-2; TRBD1 matches 9 bases. Trimming cost V 5 bases and J 4 bases; bases outside gene matches: 6. Germline-derived CDR1 and CDR2 are SGHTA and FQGNSA. This CDR3 is built from 15 residues. CDR3 amino acids: CASSTRTGVNQPQHF. The CDR3 DNA reads TGTGCCAGCAGCACCCGGACAGGGGTAAATCAGCCCCAGCATTTT.